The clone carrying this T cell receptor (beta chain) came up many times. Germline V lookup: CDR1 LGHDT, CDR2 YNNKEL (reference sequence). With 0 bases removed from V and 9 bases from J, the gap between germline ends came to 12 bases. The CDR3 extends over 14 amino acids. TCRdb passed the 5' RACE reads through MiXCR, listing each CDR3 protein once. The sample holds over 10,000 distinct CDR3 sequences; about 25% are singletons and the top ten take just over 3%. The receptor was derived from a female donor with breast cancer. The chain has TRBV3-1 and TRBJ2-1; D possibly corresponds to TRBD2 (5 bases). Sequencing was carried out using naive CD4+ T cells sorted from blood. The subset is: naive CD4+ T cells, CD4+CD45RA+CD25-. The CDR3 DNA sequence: TGTGCCAGCAGCCAAGAAAGGCGCCGGGGTGAGCAGTTCTTC. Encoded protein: CASSQERRRGEQFF.